This T cell receptor (beta chain) was sequenced for a study of T cell clonotyping in hematopoietic cell transplantation (dated by TCRdb to the early 2020s). In the study overall: Pretransplant recipient samples were obtained after cytoreduction. In the study, fewer than 150 blood samples were gathered from some 32 consecutive transplant recipients and their related donors. Patients were recruited between 2015 and 2017 and followed until September 2020 or death. On the study overall, not on this receptor specifically: Inverse Simpson Index values from donors and from recipients before transplant predicted broader TCR repertoire diversity after transplant. The sample size was limited, and because cells were not sorted, the contributions of CD4 and CD8 repertoires could not be separated. Just a small fraction of recipient repertoires overlapped with donor repertoires, and more than 95% appeared de novo at the given depth. A decrease in recipient TCR diversity was observed after transplant, and a progressive increase in pathologically expanded clonotypes was seen from day 30 to day 180.

With regard to this clone: The specificity of this receptor is unknown. The record has no base qualities; no much larger clone is one base away.

With the immunoSEQ assay, which is a bias-controlled multiplex PCR relying on V- and J-specific primers, TCR beta CDR3 regions were amplified from genomic DNA. In a second PCR step, the CDR3 amplicons were tagged with a proprietary barcode plus Illumina adapter sequences. An Illumina MiSeq instrument was used to sequence the CDR3 libraries. The authors' analysis ran thus. immunoSEQ Analyzer 3.0 was used for export and quality control, with R Bioconductor and Immunarch used for downstream analyses. Only productive rearrangements within the normalized downsampled data set were used in the calculation of repertoire metrics. In the normalized cohort, clonotypes with more than 5 templates were defined as pathologically expanded. Repertoire diversity was measured with the Inverse Simpson Index. The non-normalized data set was used for CMV-specificity analyses so that all clonotypes could be captured. The table was pulled from immuneACCESS by TCRdb, which kept in-frame rearrangements only. Such tables lose some clones; where checked, under half of the loss comes from unresolved V genes, and the rest has no known cause. That table gives V, J and clone size, and the DNA gave D and trimming. The sample table lists about 29,000 clones, about 80% of them with a count of one. The top ten clonotypes cover less than 8% of the sample.

The CDR3, from cysteine to phenylalanine, totals 14 residues. Left in the record is the CDR3 DNA by itself, 42 bases read in frame from the first base. Deletion took 4 bases off V and 5 bases off J, with a span of 16 bases between the germline ends. The CDR1 and CDR2 encoded by the germline V gene are SGHTS and YDEGEE. Sample time point, as interpreted from the label and publication: recipient sample about 28 days before transplant, after cytoreduction. Blood from recipients was drawn roughly 28 days before transplant, then again at days 30, 100 and 180 after transplant. Nuclei Lysis Solution was used to extract genomic DNA from fresh or cryopreserved unfractionated peripheral blood mononuclear cells.

This clonotype was obtained from a woman in her 30s with chronic myeloid leukemia. Some clones in this sample may be carry-over from other donors' samples. The V and J segments used are TRBV5-8 and TRBJ2-7, with a weak D call of TRBD1 (5 bases match). Sequences were derived from peripheral blood mononuclear cells, sampled before stem cell transplant. The DNA sequence is given as TGTGCCAGCAGCCACCGGACACGGAGCAACGAGCAGTACTTC. Its product reads: CASSHRTRSNEQYF. Outside the CDR3, residues come from the reference TRBV5-8 and TRBJ2-7 proteins, so the full variable domain is: EAGVTQSPTHLIKTRGQQATLRCSPISGHTSVYWYQQALGLGLQFLLWYDEGEERNRGNFPPRFSGRQFPNYSSELNVNALELEDSALYLCASSHRTRSNEQYFGPGTRLTVT.